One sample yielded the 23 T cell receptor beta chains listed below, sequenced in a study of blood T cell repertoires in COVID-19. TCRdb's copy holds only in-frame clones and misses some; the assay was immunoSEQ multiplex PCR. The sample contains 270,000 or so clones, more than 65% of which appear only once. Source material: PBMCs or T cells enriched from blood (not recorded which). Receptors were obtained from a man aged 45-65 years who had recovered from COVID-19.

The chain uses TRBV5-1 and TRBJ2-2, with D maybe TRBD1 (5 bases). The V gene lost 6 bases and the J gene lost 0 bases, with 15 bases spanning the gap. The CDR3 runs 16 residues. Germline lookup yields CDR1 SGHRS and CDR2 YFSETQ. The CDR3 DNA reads TGCGCCAGCACCCCGTTAGACAGAACGAACACCGGGGAGCTGTTTTTT. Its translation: CASTPLDRTNTGELFF. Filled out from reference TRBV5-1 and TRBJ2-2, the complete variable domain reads KAGVTQTPRYLIKTRGQQVTLSCSPISGHRSVSWYQQTPGQGLQFLFEYFSETQRNKGNFPGRFSGRQFSNSRSEMNVSTLELGDSALYLCASTPLDRTNTGELFFGEGSRLTVL.

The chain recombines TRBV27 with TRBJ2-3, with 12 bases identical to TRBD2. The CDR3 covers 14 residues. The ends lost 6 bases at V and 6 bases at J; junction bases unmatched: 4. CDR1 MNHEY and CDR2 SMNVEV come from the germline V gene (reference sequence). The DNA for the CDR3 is TGTGCCAGCAGGCTAGCGGGAGGGCTGGATACGCAGTATTTT. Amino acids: CASRLAGGLDTQYF.

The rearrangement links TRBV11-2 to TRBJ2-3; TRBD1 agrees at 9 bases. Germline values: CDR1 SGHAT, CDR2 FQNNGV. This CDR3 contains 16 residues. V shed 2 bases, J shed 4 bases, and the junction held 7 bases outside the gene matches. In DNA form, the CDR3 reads TGTGCCAGCAGCTTAATGGGACAGGGATCAGCAGATACGCAGTATTTT. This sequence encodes CASSLMGQGSADTQYF.

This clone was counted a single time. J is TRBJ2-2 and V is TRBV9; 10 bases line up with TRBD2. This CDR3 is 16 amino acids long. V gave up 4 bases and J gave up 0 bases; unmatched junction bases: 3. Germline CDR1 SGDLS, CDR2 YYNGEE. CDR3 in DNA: TGTGCCAGCAGCTTCAGCGGGAGGGCGAACACCGGGGAGCTGTTTTTT. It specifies CASSFSGRANTGELFF.

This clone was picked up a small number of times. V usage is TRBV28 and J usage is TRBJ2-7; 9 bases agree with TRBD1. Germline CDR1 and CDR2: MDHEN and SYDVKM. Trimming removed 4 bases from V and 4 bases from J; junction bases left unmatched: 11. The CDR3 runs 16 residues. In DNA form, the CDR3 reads TGTGCCAGCAGTTACACCGGGACAGGGTCTGGGTACGAGCAGTACTTC. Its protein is CASSYTGTGSGYEQYF.

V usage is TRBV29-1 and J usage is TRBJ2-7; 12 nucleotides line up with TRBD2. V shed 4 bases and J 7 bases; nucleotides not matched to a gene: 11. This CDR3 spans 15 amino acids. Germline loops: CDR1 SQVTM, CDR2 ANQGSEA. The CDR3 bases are TGCAGCGTTGTAGAGACTAGCGGGAGTAGGGGAGAGCAGTACTTC. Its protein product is CSVVETSGSRGEQYF.

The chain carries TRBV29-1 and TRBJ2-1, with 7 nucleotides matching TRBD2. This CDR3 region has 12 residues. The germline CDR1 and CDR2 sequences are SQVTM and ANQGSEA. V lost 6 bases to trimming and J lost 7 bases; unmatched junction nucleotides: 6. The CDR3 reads CSVPPGGNEQFF. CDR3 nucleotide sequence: TGCAGCGTCCCCCCGGGGGGAAATGAGCAGTTCTTC.

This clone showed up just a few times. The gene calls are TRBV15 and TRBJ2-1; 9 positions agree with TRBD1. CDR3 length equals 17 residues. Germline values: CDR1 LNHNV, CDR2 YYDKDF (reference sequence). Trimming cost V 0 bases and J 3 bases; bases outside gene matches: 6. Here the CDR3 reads CATSRESSGQGYNEQFF. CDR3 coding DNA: TGTGCCACCAGCAGAGAATCTTCGGGACAGGGCTACAATGAGCAGTTCTTC. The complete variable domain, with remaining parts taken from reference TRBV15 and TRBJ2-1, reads DAMVIQNPRYQVTQFGKPVTLSCSQTLNHNVMYWYQQKSSQAPKLLFHYYDKDFNNEADTPDNFQSRRPNTSFCFLDIRSPGLGDTAMYLCATSRESSGQGYNEQFFGPGTRLTVL.

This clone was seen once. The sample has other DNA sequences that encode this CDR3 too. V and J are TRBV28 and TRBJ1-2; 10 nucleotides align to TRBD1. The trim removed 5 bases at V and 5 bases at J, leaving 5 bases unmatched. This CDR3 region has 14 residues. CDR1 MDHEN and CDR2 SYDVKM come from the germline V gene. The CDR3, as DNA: TGTGCCAGCAGTCAGGGACAGGGGTCATATGGCTACACCTTC. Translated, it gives CASSQGQGSYGYTF.

CDR3 amino acids: CASRLGGNRYEQYF. The CDR3 DNA is TGTGCCAGCCGCCTGGGGGGGAATCGATACGAGCAGTACTTC. The J gene is TRBJ2-7, the V gene TRBV6-5, with 7 bases that match TRBD2. Germline CDR1 is MNHEY and CDR2 is SVGAGI. The CDR3 contains 14 residues. The trim removed 8 bases at V and 4 bases at J, leaving 11 bases unmatched.

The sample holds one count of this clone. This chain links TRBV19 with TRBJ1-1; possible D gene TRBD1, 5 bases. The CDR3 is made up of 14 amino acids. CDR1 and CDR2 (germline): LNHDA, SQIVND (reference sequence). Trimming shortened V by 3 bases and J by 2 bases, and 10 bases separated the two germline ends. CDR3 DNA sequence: TGTGCCAGTAGTATTTGGGGGGGAAACACTGAAGCTTTCTTT. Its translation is CASSIWGGNTEAFF. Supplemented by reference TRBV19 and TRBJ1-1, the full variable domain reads DGGITQSPKYLFRKEGQNVTLSCEQNLNHDAMYWYRQDPGQGLRLIYYSQIVNDFQKGDIAEGYSVSREKKESFPLTVTSAQKNPTAFYLCASSIWGGNTEAFFGQGTRLTVV.

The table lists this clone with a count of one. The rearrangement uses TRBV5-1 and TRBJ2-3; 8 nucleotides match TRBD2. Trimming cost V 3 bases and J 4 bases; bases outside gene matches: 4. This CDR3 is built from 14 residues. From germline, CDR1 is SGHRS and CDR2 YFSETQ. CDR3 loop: CASSSGGPPDTQYF. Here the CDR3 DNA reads TGCGCCAGCAGCTCGGGGGGGCCCCCAGATACGCAGTATTTT.

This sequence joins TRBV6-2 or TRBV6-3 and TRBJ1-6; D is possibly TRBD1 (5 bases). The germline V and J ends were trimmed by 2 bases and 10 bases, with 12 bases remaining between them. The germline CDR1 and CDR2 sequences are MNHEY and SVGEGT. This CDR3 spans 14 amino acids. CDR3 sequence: CASSYGQGLSPLHF. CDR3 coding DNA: TGTGCCAGCAGTTACGGTCAGGGTCTATCACCCCTCCACTTT.

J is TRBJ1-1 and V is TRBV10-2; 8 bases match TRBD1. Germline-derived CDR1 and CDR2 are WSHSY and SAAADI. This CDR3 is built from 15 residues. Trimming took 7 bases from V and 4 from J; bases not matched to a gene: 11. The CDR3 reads CASNQQGELGTEAFF. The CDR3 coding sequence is TGCGCCAGCAACCAACAGGGGGAGCTGGGCACTGAAGCTTTCTTT.

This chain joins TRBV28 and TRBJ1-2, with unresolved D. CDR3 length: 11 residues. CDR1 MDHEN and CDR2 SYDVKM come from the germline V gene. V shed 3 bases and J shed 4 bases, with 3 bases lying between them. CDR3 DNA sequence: TGTGCCAGCAGTTTCGTCTATGGCTACACCTTC. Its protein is CASSFVYGYTF.

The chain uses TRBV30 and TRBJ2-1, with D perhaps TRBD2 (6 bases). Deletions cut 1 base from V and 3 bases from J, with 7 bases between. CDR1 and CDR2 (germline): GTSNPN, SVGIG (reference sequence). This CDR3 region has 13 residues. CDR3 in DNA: TGTGCCTGGAGTGGACTAGACTACAATGAGCAGTTCTTC. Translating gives CAWSGLDYNEQFF.

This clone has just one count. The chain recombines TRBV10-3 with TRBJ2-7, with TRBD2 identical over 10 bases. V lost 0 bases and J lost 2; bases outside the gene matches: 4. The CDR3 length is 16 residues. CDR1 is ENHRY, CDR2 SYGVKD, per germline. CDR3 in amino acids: CAISESGLAAPYEQYF. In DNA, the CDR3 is TGTGCCATCAGTGAGTCCGGACTAGCGGCCCCCTACGAGCAGTACTTC.

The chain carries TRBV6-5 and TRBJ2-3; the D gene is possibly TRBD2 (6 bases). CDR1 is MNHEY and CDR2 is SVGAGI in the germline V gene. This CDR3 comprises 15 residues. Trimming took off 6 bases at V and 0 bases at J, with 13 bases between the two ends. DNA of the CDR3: TGTGCCAGCAGCTCTGGCGGGACTAGCACAGATACGCAGTATTTT. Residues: CASSSGGTSTDTQYF.

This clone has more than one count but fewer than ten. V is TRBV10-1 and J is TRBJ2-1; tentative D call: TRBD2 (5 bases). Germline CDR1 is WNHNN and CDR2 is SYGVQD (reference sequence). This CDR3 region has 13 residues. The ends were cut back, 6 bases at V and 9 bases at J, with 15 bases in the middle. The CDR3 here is CASSGIPDGEQFF. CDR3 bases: TGCGCCAGCAGCGGGATTCCCGACGGTGAGCAGTTCTTC.

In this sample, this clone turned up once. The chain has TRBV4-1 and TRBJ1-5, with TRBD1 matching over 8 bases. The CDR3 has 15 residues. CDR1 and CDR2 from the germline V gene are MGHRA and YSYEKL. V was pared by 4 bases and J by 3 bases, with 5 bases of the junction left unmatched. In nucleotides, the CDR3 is TGCGCCAGCAGCCTAGAACAGGGGGTCAATCAGCCCCAGCATTTT. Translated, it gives CASSLEQGVNQPQHF.

The CDR3 sequence is CASSIRRGDTQYF. The CDR3 DNA reads TGTGCCAGTAGTATAAGGCGGGGAGATACGCAGTATTTT. This chain uses TRBV19 with TRBJ2-3, with D possibly TRBD2 on 6 matching bases. Germline V CDR1 and CDR2: LNHDA, SQIVND (reference sequence). The CDR3 is 13 amino acids. V gave up 2 bases and J gave up 5 bases, with 8 bases separating them.

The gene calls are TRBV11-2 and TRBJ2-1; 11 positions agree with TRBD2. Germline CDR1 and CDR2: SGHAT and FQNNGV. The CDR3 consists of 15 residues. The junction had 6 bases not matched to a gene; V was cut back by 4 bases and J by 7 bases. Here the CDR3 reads CASSSLLAGVNEQFF. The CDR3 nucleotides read TGTGCCAGCAGCTCCCTACTAGCGGGAGTGAATGAGCAGTTCTTC.

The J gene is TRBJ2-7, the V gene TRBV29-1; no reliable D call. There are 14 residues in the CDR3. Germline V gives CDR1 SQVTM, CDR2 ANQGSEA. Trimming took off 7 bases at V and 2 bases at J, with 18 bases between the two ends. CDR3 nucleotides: TGCAGCGCCACTGACACAGTCAACACCTACGAGCAGTACTTC. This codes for CSATDTVNTYEQYF.